The 2 T cell receptor beta chains in this list originate from one sample, sequenced in a study of T-cell reconstitution after alpha-beta-depleted transplantation in children. A TCRbeta library incorporating unique molecular identifiers was prepared. TCRdb itself ran the PCR reads through MiXCR, one entry per CDR3 protein. The sample lists 70,000 or so distinct CDR3 sequences; approximately 10% were seen once. Here the sequenced sample was PBMCs, taken before TCRalphabeta/CD19-depleted stem cell transplant. The receptors were gathered from a boy aged 5-17 years with acute myeloid leukemia, due to receive a stem cell transplant.

This clonotype was picked up many times. The rearrangement links TRBV5-1 to TRBJ2-5, with unresolved D. V was pared by 2 bases and J by 2 bases, with 1 base between. Per the germline V gene, CDR1 is SGHRS and CDR2 is YFSETQ. This CDR3 comprises 11 residues. The CDR3 spells CASSFQETQYF. CDR3 DNA sequence: TGCGCCAGCAGCTTTCAAGAGACCCAGTACTTC.

This clonotype was seen at least ten times. This chain links TRBV15 with TRBJ1-1; TRBD1 aligns across 7 bases. This CDR3 is built from 14 residues. With 5 bases clipped from V and 1 base from J, the junction kept 4 bases outside the gene matches. Germline CDR1 reads LNHNV; CDR2 reads YYDKDF (reference sequence). This chain's CDR3 is CATSGGQANTEAFF. The CDR3, as DNA: TGTGCCACCAGCGGCGGACAGGCGAACACTGAAGCTTTCTTT.